This passage covers 2 T cell receptor beta chains from one sample sequenced in a study of T cell responses to AZD1222 COVID-19 vaccine. Method: immunoSEQ multiplex PCR; TCRdb's copy keeps in-frame clones and lacks some. Here the sample spans 95,000 or so clones, roughly 90% being singletons. This specimen was peripheral blood, taken on day 0 of AZD1222 vaccination. These receptors originate from an adult in good health.

This clone showed up just a few times. This chain links TRBV29-1 with TRBJ2-2; possibly TRBD1 for D (6 bases). CDR1 SQVTM and CDR2 ANQGSEA come from the germline V gene. V dropped 7 bases and J dropped 3 bases, with 15 bases sitting between them. The CDR3 has 14 amino acids. CDR3 nucleotides: TGCAGCGCTAACAGGGATCGGCACACCGGGGAGCTGTTTTTT. Protein sequence: CSANRDRHTGELFF.

As to this clone: The same CDR3 arises from other DNA sequences in this sample as well. The CDR3 region is CASSLDGNYGYTF. Written as DNA, the CDR3 is TGCGCCAGCAGCTTGGACGGTAACTATGGCTACACCTTC. The rearrangement joins TRBV5-1 to TRBJ1-2; D is unresolved. The CDR3 is made up of 13 amino acids. Per the germline V gene, CDR1 is SGHRS and CDR2 is YFSETQ. V was clipped by 0 bases and J by 1 base, with 4 bases between them.